A selection of T cell receptor beta chains follows, all from one sample in a study of CD8 T cells in ankylosing spondylitis. TCRdb called the 5' RACE reads again in MiXCR, with one record for every CDR3 protein. The sample shows some 300,000 distinct CDR3 sequences, more than 20% of them seen only once. Input material: blood, either unsorted or a sorted T cell fraction (not recorded which). These receptors all stem from a female donor with ankylosing spondylitis or in good health (not recorded which). The CDR3 runs from the conserved cysteine through the conserved F or W. The D gene is left open where the match is weak. Rows may omit the clone size; those that give it use once, few, many or a size class.

DNA,CDR3,V,J,D,size
TGTGCCAGCAGCTACGCTACCGGGCCCCCTCCCTACGAGCAGTACTTC,CASSYATGPPPYEQYF,TRBV7-9,TRBJ2-7,NA,NA
TGCAGTGCTACGACCGGGACAGGGGTAAACATTCAGTACTTC,CSATTGTGVNIQYF,TRBV20-1,TRBJ2-4,TRBD1,NA
TGCAGCGCCGGGACAGGGAAACACGAGCAGTACTTC,CSAGTGKHEQYF,TRBV29-1,TRBJ2-7,TRBD1,many
TGTGCCAGCAGTTACTCGTTTCAGGGGCAGCAGTTCTTC,CASSYSFQGQQFF,TRBV6-5,TRBJ2-1,NA,NA
TGCAGTGCTAGGAAGTCACTCTACGAGCAGTACTTC,CSARKSLYEQYF,TRBV20-1,TRBJ2-7,NA,few
TGTGCCAGTAGTATCAACAATGGAGTACAAGAGACCCAGTACTTC,CASSINNGVQETQYF,TRBV19,TRBJ2-5,NA,few
TGTGCCAGCAGCTTCGGGATAGGGCTATATAGCAATCAGCCCCAGCATTTT,CASSFGIGLYSNQPQHF,TRBV7-8,TRBJ1-5,NA,NA
TGTGCCAGCAGCCTCACCCGACAGGACGACACAGATACGCAGTATTTT,CASSLTRQDDTDTQYF,TRBV3-1,TRBJ2-3,NA,NA
TGCAGTGCTAGACCCTGGGACAGGGGTAATCAGCCCCAGCATTTT,CSARPWDRGNQPQHF,TRBV20-1,TRBJ1-5,TRBD1,NA
TGTGCCAGCAGCTCACCGGGGACAGGGTCTTATGAGACCCAGTACTTC,CASSSPGTGSYETQYF,TRBV7-2,TRBJ2-5,TRBD1,NA
TGTGCCAGCAGCCTTAGCGGGAGGGCCTCAGATACGCAGTATTTT,CASSLSGRASDTQYF,TRBV7-6,TRBJ2-3,TRBD2,few
TGTGCCAGCGGCCCCGGGGGGCTCAAGCAGTACTTC,CASGPGGLKQYF,TRBV5-6,TRBJ2-7,NA,few
TGTGCCAGCAGCCATCCCGGCGGGAGGCCCCACTACGAGCAGTACTTC,CASSHPGGRPHYEQYF,TRBV7-9,TRBJ2-7,TRBD2,few
TGCGCCAGCAGCTACCTAGCGGGAGACGTACCCCAAGAGACCCAGTACTTC,CASSYLAGDVPQETQYF,TRBV5-1,TRBJ2-5,TRBD2,few
TGTGCCAGCAGCCAAGACAGCACGGGATCAGATACGCAGTATTTT,CASSQDSTGSDTQYF,TRBV4-2,TRBJ2-3,NA,few
TGTGCCAGCACCCTGGAGCGAGCTAACTATGGCTACACCTTC,CASTLERANYGYTF,TRBV2,TRBJ1-2,NA,few
TGTGCCAGCAGTGCGGGACACCTCCGGGGCATTCAGTACTTC,CASSAGHLRGIQYF,TRBV9,TRBJ2-4,NA,NA
TGCGCCAGCAGCCAGGAGGCACCCACCGAGCAGTTCTTC,CASSQEAPTEQFF,TRBV4-3,TRBJ2-1,NA,few
TGCAGTGCTCCCTTACCGGCCGGGACTAGTCGAGATACGCAGTATTTT,CSAPLPAGTSRDTQYF,TRBV20-1,TRBJ2-3,TRBD2,few
TGTGCCAGCAGTTTACGGGGAGGCAGGGGGCAACTTCGAGCCATCTTGACCTACAATGAGCAGTTCTTC,CASSLRGGRGQLRAILTYNEQFF,TRBV12-3/TRBV12-4,TRBJ2-1,TRBD1,NA
TGCAGCGTTGGTCTTCAGGTTAACACTGAAGCTTTCTTT,CSVGLQVNTEAFF,TRBV29-1,TRBJ1-1,NA,few
TGTGCCAGCAGTTCCACTACGGGACTAGCGGGCGGGGAGCTGTTTTTT,CASSSTTGLAGGELFF,TRBV12-3/TRBV12-4,TRBJ2-2,TRBD2,NA
TGTGCCAGCAGCGTAGTACAGGGGGTCGGGGAGCTGTTTTTT,CASSVVQGVGELFF,TRBV9,TRBJ2-2,TRBD1,NA
TGTGCCAGCAGTTACCGGCGGGAGGAGTACTTC,CASSYRREEYF,TRBV6-6,TRBJ2-7,TRBD2,few
TGTGCCAGCAGCCGCGGGGGCACCCAAAGGGGTCAGCCCCAGCATTTT,CASSRGGTQRGQPQHF,TRBV12-3/TRBV12-4,TRBJ1-5,NA,few
TGTGCCAGCAGCTTAGATCCGGGTATGGGGCCCCAGCATTTT,CASSLDPGMGPQHF,TRBV7-9,TRBJ1-5,NA,NA
TGTGCCAGCAGTTTAAGGCCCACCAAGAACGGGGATACGCAGTATTTT,CASSLRPTKNGDTQYF,TRBV6-5,TRBJ2-3,NA,few
TGTGCCGTCGTCGGGCTAGCGGGAGTCTGGAATGAGCAGTTCTTC,CAVVGLAGVWNEQFF,TRBV28,TRBJ2-1,TRBD2,few
TGTGCCAGCAGCGTAGACCCGGAAAGAAATTCACCCCTCCACTTT,CASSVDPERNSPLHF,TRBV9,TRBJ1-6,NA,few
TGTGCCAGCAGTCTCATGGTCCTTCACTCTGGAAACACCATATATTTT,CASSLMVLHSGNTIYF,TRBV12-3/TRBV12-4,TRBJ1-3,NA,many
TGCAGCGTTGGAGGATTAGCCAAAAACATTCAGTACTTC,CSVGGLAKNIQYF,TRBV29-1,TRBJ2-4,NA,many
TGTGCCAGCAGCCCTAGACAGGGGGCTAGCAATCAGCCCCAGCATTTT,CASSPRQGASNQPQHF,TRBV12-3/TRBV12-4,TRBJ1-5,TRBD1,few
TGTGCCAGCAGTTGGACAGTCGGCACTGAAGCTTTCTTT,CASSWTVGTEAFF,TRBV12-3/TRBV12-4,TRBJ1-1,NA,NA
TGCAGTGCTAGCGGTGACGAGCAGTACTTC,CSASGDEQYF,TRBV20-1,TRBJ2-7,NA,many
TGCGCCAGCACCCGATACGAGCAGTACTTC,CASTRYEQYF,TRBV4-1,TRBJ2-7,NA,NA
TGTGCCAGCAGTTCCGGGACAGGAAACACTGAAGCTTTCTTT,CASSSGTGNTEAFF,TRBV12-3/TRBV12-4,TRBJ1-1,TRBD1,many
TGTGCCAGCAGCTTCGACTCGGGATACACTGAAGCTTTCTTT,CASSFDSGYTEAFF,TRBV7-2,TRBJ1-1,NA,few
TGTGCCAGCAGTAACTTCCAGCCCCAGCATTTT,CASSNFQPQHF,TRBV6-1,TRBJ1-5,NA,few
TGTGCCAGCAGCCGAGCGGACTTAGGAGGAGATACGCAGTATTTT,CASSRADLGGDTQYF,TRBV6-1,TRBJ2-3,NA,few